This TCR beta chain was documented in a study of T cell repertoires in cytomegalovirus infection. Study at large: Indications of both CMV infection and matching HLA type were provided by public TCR beta signatures. Study findings and constraints: HLA-C-restricted TCR beta clonotypes specific for CMV led the ex vivo response. Cumulative public TCR beta family frequency identified carriers of CMV plus the relevant HLA.

Per the germline V gene, CDR1 is SNHLY and CDR2 is FYNNEI. Unmatched junction bases numbered 11, after V lost 8 bases and J lost 7 bases. The CDR3 is made up of 14 amino acids. MiXCR, run by TCRdb on the reads, gives a single entry per CDR3 protein. The table shows 150,000 to 200,000 distinct CDR3 sequences, with about 20% occurring only once. This clonotype has just a few counts. What it binds is not known. J is TRBJ1-2 and V is TRBV2, with 9 bases aligning to TRBD1. This TCR came from a human donor in good health (CMV status not recorded). Some clones in this sample may be carry-over from other donors' samples. Source material: PBMCs. In DNA form, the CDR3 reads TGTGCCAGCGGGAGGGACAGGGACGGAACTGGCTACACCTTC. It yields the protein CASGRDRDGTGYTF.